One and the same sample provided the 10 T cell receptor beta chains below, sequenced in a study of cytotoxic CD8 clonotypes in ibrutinib-treated CLL. TCRdb's table, derived via immunoSEQ multiplex PCR, lists solely in-frame clones and lacks some. The sample has 130,000 to 150,000 clones, roughly three quarters seen once. The sequences come from PBMCs, collected after 12 months of ibrutinib treatment. These receptors were obtained from a human donor with chronic lymphocytic leukemia.

This clone has just one count. This chain uses TRBV19 with TRBJ2-1, with TRBD2 matching over 7 bases. This CDR3 has 15 residues. V dropped 5 bases and J dropped 8; count of bases not matched to a gene: 12. Germline values: CDR1 LNHDA, CDR2 SQIVND (reference sequence). The CDR3 region has the DNA TGTGCCAGTAGTCCCTCTCGACTAGCAGTCGATGAGCAGTTCTTC. Protein product: CASSPSRLAVDEQFF.

The V call is TRBV30, the J call TRBJ2-3, with D possibly matching TRBD2 (5 bases). CDR1 GTSNPN and CDR2 SVGIG come from the germline V gene (reference sequence). V shed 2 bases and J shed 3 bases, with 12 bases lying between them. The CDR3 length is 14 residues. The CDR3 loop reads CAWSLSGETDTQYF. DNA of the CDR3: TGTGCCTGGAGTCTCTCCGGGGAGACAGATACGCAGTATTTT. The full variable domain, its missing parts supplied by reference TRBV30 and TRBJ2-3, is SQTIHQWPATLVQPVGSPLSLECTVEGTSNPNLYWYRQAAGRGLQLLFYSVGIGQISSEVPQNLSASRPQDRQFILSSKKLLLSDSGFYLCAWSLSGETDTQYFGPGTRLTVL.

V usage is TRBV4-1 and J usage is TRBJ2-1, with 9 bases identical to TRBD1. Germline V CDR1 and CDR2: MGHRA, YSYEKL. The CDR3 spans 16 residues. Germline trimming cut 1 base from V and 2 bases from J; bases unmatched to any gene: 3. The CDR3 DNA follows: TGCGCCAGCAGCCAAGTGGGGACAGGGCCCTACAATGAGCAGTTCTTC. As protein: CASSQVGTGPYNEQFF.

The genes are TRBV6-6 and TRBJ1-2; D remains ambiguous. This CDR3 has 12 residues. The ends were cut back, 7 bases at V and 6 bases at J, with 12 bases in the middle. Germline V CDR1 and CDR2: MNHNY, SVGAGI (reference sequence). In nucleotides, the CDR3 is TGTGCCAGCACGGGAACGGGTCATGGCTACACCTTC. The encoded protein is CASTGTGHGYTF.

The rearrangement uses TRBV19 and TRBJ2-7, with 8 bases that match TRBD1. Trimming removed 5 bases from V and 3 bases from J; junction bases left unmatched: 6. Germline loops: CDR1 LNHDA, CDR2 SQIVND (reference sequence). CDR3 length equals 14 residues. Here the CDR3 reads CASSPDRGVYEQYF. The DNA for the CDR3 is TGTGCCAGTAGTCCCGACAGGGGAGTCTACGAGCAGTACTTC. Looking up the rest from reference TRBV19 and TRBJ2-7 gives the full variable domain: DGGITQSPKYLFRKEGQNVTLSCEQNLNHDAMYWYRQDPGQGLRLIYYSQIVNDFQKGDIAEGYSVSREKKESFPLTVTSAQKNPTAFYLCASSPDRGVYEQYFGPGTRLTVT.

This chain connects TRBV4-3 to TRBJ1-1; D perhaps matches TRBD1 (5 bases). Germline V gives CDR1 LGHNA, CDR2 YSLEER. V gave up 5 bases and J gave up 0 bases, with 10 bases separating them. The CDR3 consists of 14 residues. Here the CDR3 DNA reads TGCGCCAGCAGCTTCCAAGGGGTGAACACTGAAGCTTTCTTT. Amino acids: CASSFQGVNTEAFF.

V and J are TRBV6-6 and TRBJ2-7, with TRBD2 identical over 9 bases. There are 15 residues in the CDR3. Trimming cost V 5 bases and J 4 bases; bases outside gene matches: 9. CDR1 and CDR2 (germline): MNHNY, SVGAGI (reference sequence). CDR3 residues: CASSLQLAGVYEQYF. CDR3 bases: TGTGCCAGCAGTCTCCAATTAGCGGGAGTTTACGAGCAGTACTTC.

The chain carries TRBV18 and TRBJ2-1; no clear D. The CDR3 contains 15 residues. Looked up from germline, CDR1 is KGHSH and CDR2 is LQKENI. Trimming took off 0 bases at V and 4 bases at J, with 10 bases between the two ends. CDR3 sequence (DNA): TGTGCCAGCTCACCACCGCCACTTTTATACAATGAGCAGTTCTTC. Translation gives CASSPPPLLYNEQFF.

The chain carries TRBV29-1 and TRBJ2-3; D is perhaps TRBD2 (7 bases). Trimming shortened V by 7 bases and J by 0 bases, and 14 bases separated the two germline ends. Germline CDR1 is SQVTM and CDR2 is ANQGSEA. The CDR3 length is 14 residues. DNA of the CDR3: TGCAGCGCCGGGGGGCGGGACAGCACAGATACGCAGTATTTT. The encoded protein is CSAGGRDSTDTQYF.

This chain links TRBV18 with TRBJ1-1; no reliable D call. CDR3 length equals 13 residues. The V and J ends lost 4 bases and 1 base respectively, with 7 bases between them. Germline CDR1 and CDR2: KGHSH and LQKENI. The CDR3 is CASSLQANTEAFF. The CDR3 nucleotides read TGTGCCAGCTCACTTCAGGCGAACACTGAAGCTTTCTTT.